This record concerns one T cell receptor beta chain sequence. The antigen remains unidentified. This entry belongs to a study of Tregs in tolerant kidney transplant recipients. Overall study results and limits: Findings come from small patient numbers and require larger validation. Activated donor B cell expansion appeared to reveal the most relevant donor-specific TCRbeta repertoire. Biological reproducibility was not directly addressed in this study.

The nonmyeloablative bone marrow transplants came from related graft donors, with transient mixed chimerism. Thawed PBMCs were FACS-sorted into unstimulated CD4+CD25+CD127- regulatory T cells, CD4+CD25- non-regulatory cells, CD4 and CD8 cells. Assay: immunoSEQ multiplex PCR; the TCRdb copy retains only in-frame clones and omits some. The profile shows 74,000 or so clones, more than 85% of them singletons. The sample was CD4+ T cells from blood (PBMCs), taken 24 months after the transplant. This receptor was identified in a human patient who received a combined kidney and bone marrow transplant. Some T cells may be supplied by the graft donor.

CDR3 sequence (DNA): TGTGCCAGCGGGGGGTGGGGCTCAGATACGCAGTATTTT. The encoded protein is CASGGWGSDTQYF. The chain recombines TRBV28 with TRBJ2-3; perhaps TRBD2 as D (6 bases). This CDR3 comprises 13 residues. From germline, CDR1 is MDHEN and CDR2 SYDVKM. V lost 8 bases to trimming and J lost 4 bases, with 13 bases between them.